This T cell receptor (beta chain) was observed in a study of cytomegalovirus exposure and HLA in healthy donors. Study-level findings and limits: When a later analysis compared HLA-associated TCR beta chains with equally common others, the HLA-associated chains turned out to be more clonally expanded and to have lower generation probabilities. There were reportedly fewer N-insertions in an Asian-associated ancestry cluster than the roughly 700-donor mean, in a later analysis. Cytomegalovirus association was listed for 150 or so TCR beta chains.

As regards this clone: The antigen is not known.

V dropped 3 bases and J dropped 8 bases, with 19 bases sitting between them. Germline V lookup: CDR1 LNHDA, CDR2 SQIVND (reference sequence). The CDR3 has 15 residues. The PCR used 60 Vbeta and 13 Jbeta primers. Clones were sequenced by immunoSEQ multiplex PCR, and TCRdb holds only the in-frame ones, with some missing. Of roughly 180,000 clones listed, over 65% were seen once; the top ten hold around 3.4%. The sequence was collected from a woman aged 55 to 70 in good health and CMV-seropositive. Sequenced sample: PBMCs. The V and J genes are TRBV19 and TRBJ1-2; no reliable D call. DNA for the CDR3: TGTGCCAGTAGTATCCAAACGGGAATGACGGGAGGCTACACCTTC. This codes for CASSIQTGMTGGYTF.